This passage covers 5 T cell receptor beta chains from one sample sequenced in a study of shared clonotypes between healthy human individuals. Some clones are missing from TCRdb's copy, which holds only in-frame ones; the method was immunoSEQ multiplex PCR. This table holds over 2,000,000 clones, about 93% found once. Only CD45RO-negative cells positively selected for CCR7 counted as naive CD8 cells, so terminally differentiated effector memory CD45RA+ cells were excluded. Sequencing was carried out using naive CD8+ T cells from PBMCs. The receptors originated from a man younger than 35 in good health. Some clones in this sample may be carry-over from other donors' samples.

CDR3 sequence reads: CASSPWTSGTYNEQFF. The CDR3, as DNA: TGTGCCAGCAGCCCCTGGACTAGCGGGACCTACAATGAGCAGTTCTTC. The V and J genes are TRBV7-2 and TRBJ2-1; 12 bases agree with TRBD2. This CDR3 spans 16 amino acids. CDR1 and CDR2 (germline): SGHTA, FQGNSA. J lost 2 bases, V lost 5 bases, and 4 bases had no gene match.

The J gene is TRBJ2-3, the V gene TRBV28, with D maybe TRBD2 (5 bases). Trimming took 8 bases from V and 4 from J, leaving 13 bases between them. The germline CDR1 and CDR2 sequences are MDHEN and SYDVKM. CDR3 length: 13 amino acids. The CDR3 is CASGGRAPDTQYF. In nucleotides, the CDR3 is TGTGCCAGCGGAGGAAGGGCCCCAGATACGCAGTATTTT. Together with reference TRBV28 and TRBJ2-3, the CDR3 gives the full variable domain: DVKVTQSSRYLVKRTGEKVFLECVQDMDHENMFWYRQDPGLGLRLIYFSYDVKMKEKGDIPEGYSVSREKKERFSLILESASTNQTSMYLCASGGRAPDTQYFGPGTRLTVL.

The chain has TRBV5-6 and TRBJ2-7; 9 bases align to TRBD1. There are 14 residues in the CDR3. Germline V gene data show CDR1 as SGHDT and CDR2 as YYEEEE. With V trimmed by 6 bases and J by 5 bases, 9 bases remained unmatched. This chain's CDR3 is CASNLGTGSHEQYF. The CDR3 DNA follows: TGTGCCAGCAACTTAGGGACAGGGTCCCACGAGCAGTACTTC.

As regards this clone: This sample includes further DNA sequences coding for the same CDR3. The chain employs TRBV27 and TRBJ1-1; D is ambiguous. The CDR3 is 13 amino acids. Trimming stripped 2 bases from V and 8 bases from J, with 12 bases between. Germline V gene sequence: CDR1 MNHEY, CDR2 SMNVEV (reference sequence). The DNA of the CDR3 is TGTGCCAGCAGTTTAGAGGGCCTCACCGAAGCTTTCTTT. Translation: CASSLEGLTEAFF.

The chain carries TRBV5-6 and TRBJ2-7; D may be TRBD2 (6 bases). Germline loops: CDR1 SGHDT, CDR2 YYEEEE. V was shortened by 5 bases and J by 4 bases, with 16 bases between the two germline ends. The CDR3 has 14 residues. This CDR3 reads CASSFGRGTYEQYF. In DNA, the CDR3 is TGTGCCAGCAGTTTTGGACGGGGGACTTACGAGCAGTACTTC.